The T cell receptor beta chain under discussion was sequenced for a study of T cell repertoires in cytomegalovirus infection. TCRdb used MiXCR to reprocess the reads, holding one entry per CDR3 protein. The top ten clones hold around 2.6% of a sample with some 300,000 distinct CDR3 sequences, about 9.1% of them seen once. Notes on the study in general: HLA-C-restricted CMV clonotypes gave the most frequent clonotype in two of eight donors.

Germline V gives CDR1 LNHDA, CDR2 SQIVND (reference sequence). CDR3 size: 18 residues. V was cut by 7 bases and J by 0 bases, with 24 bases left in between. There are many counts of this clonotype. What it recognizes is unknown. The TCR sequence derives from a human donor in good health (CMV status not recorded). Some clones in this sample may be carry-over from other donors' samples. Sequencing was carried out using PBMCs. The chain recombines TRBV19 with TRBJ1-1; D might be TRBD1 (6 bases). The CDR3 is CASKLDGPGSGVNTEAFF. As DNA, the CDR3 is TGTGCCAGTAAGCTCGACGGCCCGGGCTCAGGGGTGAACACTGAAGCTTTCTTT.